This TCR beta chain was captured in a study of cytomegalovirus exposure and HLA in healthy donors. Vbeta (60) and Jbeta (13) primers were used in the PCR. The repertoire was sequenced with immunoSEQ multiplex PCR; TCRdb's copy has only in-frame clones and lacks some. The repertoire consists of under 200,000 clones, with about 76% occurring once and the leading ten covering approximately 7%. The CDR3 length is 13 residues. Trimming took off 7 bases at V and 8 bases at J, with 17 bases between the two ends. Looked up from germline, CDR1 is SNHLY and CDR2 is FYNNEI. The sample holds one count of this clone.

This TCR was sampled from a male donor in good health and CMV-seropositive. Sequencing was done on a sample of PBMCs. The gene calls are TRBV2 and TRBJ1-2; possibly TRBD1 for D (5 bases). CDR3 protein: CASTQRGLEGYTF. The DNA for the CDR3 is TGTGCCAGCACCCAAAGGGGACTGGAAGGCTACACCTTC.